The clone carrying this T cell receptor beta chain was detected only a few times. The entry originates in a study of T cells in localized non-small cell lung cancer. Profiling relied on immunoSEQ multiplex PCR, and the TCRdb table lists in-frame clones only, not all of them. Of approximately 70,000 clones in the sample, around 85% were seen once. The sequence came from a male donor older than 55 with stage III squamous cell lung carcinoma. This specimen was peripheral blood, taken before any cancer treatment.

The CDR3 DNA reads as TGTGCCAGTAGCTTCGATAATTCACCCCTCCACTTT. This translates into CASSFDNSPLHF. The chain carries TRBV19 and TRBJ1-6; no reliable D call. The V end was cut by 6 bases, the J end by 5 bases, with 5 bases between. The V gene's germline CDR1 is LNHDA and CDR2 SQIVND (reference sequence). The CDR3 is 12 residues long.